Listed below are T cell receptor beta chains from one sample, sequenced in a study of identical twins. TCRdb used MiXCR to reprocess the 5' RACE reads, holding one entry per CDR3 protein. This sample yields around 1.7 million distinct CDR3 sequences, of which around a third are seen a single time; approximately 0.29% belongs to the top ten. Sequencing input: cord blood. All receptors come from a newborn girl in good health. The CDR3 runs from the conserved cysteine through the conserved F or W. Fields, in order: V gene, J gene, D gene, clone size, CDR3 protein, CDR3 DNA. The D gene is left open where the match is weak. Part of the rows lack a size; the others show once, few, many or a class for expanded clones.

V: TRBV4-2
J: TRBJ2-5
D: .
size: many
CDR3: CASSPREGETQYF
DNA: TGTGCCAGCAGCCCTCGAGAGGGAGAGACCCAGTACTTC

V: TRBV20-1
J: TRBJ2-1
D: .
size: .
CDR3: CSASPRTGISLGQFF
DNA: TGCAGTGCCAGCCCTAGAACGGGAATTAGTCTAGGGCAGTTCTTC

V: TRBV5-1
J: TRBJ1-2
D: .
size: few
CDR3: CASSLDPGSGYGYTF
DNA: TGCGCCAGCAGCTTGGACCCAGGGTCAGGGTATGGCTACACCTTC

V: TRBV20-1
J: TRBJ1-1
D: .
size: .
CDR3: CSSLGVNTEAFF
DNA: TGCAGTTCCCTAGGAGTGAACACTGAAGCTTTCTTT

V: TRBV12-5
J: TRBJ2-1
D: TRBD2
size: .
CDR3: CASGFSGAGGGYNEQFF
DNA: TGTGCTAGTGGCTTTTCGGGGGCGGGAGGAGGGTACAATGAGCAGTTCTTC

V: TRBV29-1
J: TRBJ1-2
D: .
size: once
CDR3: CSVVDRESFPGYTF
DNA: TGCAGCGTTGTAGACCGGGAGAGCTTCCCCGGCTACACCTTC

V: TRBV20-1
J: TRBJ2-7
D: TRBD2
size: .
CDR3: CSARLAGVRNEQYF
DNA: TGCAGTGCTAGACTAGCGGGAGTTAGGAATGAGCAGTACTTC

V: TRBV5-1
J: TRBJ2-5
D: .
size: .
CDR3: CASSRFTGGETQYF
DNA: TGCGCCAGCAGCCGTTTTACAGGTGGGGAGACCCAGTACTTC

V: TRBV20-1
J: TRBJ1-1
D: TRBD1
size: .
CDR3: CSARDHRGATEAFF
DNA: TGCAGTGCTAGAGATCACAGGGGGGCCACTGAAGCTTTCTTT

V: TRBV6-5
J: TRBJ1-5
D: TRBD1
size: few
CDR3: CASSYSRDRVNGSNQPQHF
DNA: TGTGCCAGCAGTTACTCGAGGGACAGGGTTAACGGTAGCAATCAGCCCCAGCATTTT

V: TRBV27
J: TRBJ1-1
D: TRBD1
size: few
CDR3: CASSGTGAHMAFF
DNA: TGTGCCAGCAGTGGGACAGGGGCTCATATGGCTTTCTTT

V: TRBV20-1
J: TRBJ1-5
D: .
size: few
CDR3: CSVQPMRGANQPQHF
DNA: TGCAGTGTTCAGCCGATGAGAGGGGCTAATCAGCCCCAGCATTTT

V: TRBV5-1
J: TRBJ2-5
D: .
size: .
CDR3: CASSLDASNKYF
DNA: TGCGCCAGCAGCTTGGACGCTAGCAATAAGTACTTC

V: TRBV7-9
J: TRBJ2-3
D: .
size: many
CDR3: CASSFGEDTQYF
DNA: TGTGCCAGCAGCTTTGGGGAAGATACGCAGTATTTT

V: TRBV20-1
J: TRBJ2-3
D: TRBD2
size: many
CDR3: CSARLAGIDTQYF
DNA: TGCAGCGCCAGGCTAGCGGGAATAGATACGCAGTATTTT

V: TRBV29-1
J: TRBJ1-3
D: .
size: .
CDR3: CTVEEGGRGNTIYF
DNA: TGCACCGTTGAAGAAGGGGGGCGCGGAAACACCATATATTTT

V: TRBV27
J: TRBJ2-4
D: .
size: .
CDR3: CASSLSFGGQLAKNIQYF
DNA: TGTGCCAGCAGTTTAAGTTTTGGAGGCCAATTAGCCAAAAACATTCAGTACTTC

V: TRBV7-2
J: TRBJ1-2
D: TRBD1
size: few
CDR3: CASSWDRGVDGYTF
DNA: TGTGCCAGCAGCTGGGACAGGGGTGTTGATGGCTACACCTTC